This T cell receptor beta chain originates from a study of blood T cell repertoires in COVID-19. Repertoires were generated with immunoSEQ multiplex PCR, while TCRdb's copy carries only in-frame clones and drops some. The data contain approximately 250,000 clones, approximately 89% of them singletons. The CDR3 sequence is 14 residues long. Per germline, CDR1 SGHNT and CDR2 YENEEA. Trimming shortened V by 5 bases and J by 1 base, and 11 bases separated the two germline ends. Sequences were obtained from PBMCs or T cells enriched from blood (not recorded which). V gene TRBV11-3 combines with J gene TRBJ1-1, with D possibly being TRBD1 (5 bases). The clonotype originates from a man aged 40-55 years who had been exposed to COVID-19. CDR3 bases: TGTGCCAGCAGCCCCGCGGACACGAACACTGAAGCTTTCTTT. Amino acids: CASSPADTNTEAFF.